This T cell receptor (beta chain) was profiled in a study of blood T cell repertoires in COVID-19. Study-level information: There were acute and convalescent COVID-19 samples, and they came from the United States, Italy and Spain. Nucleic acid was either cDNA or gDNA, and it came from T cells, B-cell-depleted T cells, or PBMCs.

V was pared by 6 bases and J by 0 bases, with 16 bases between. Germline-derived CDR1 and CDR2 are KGHSH and LQKENI. The CDR3 extends over 16 amino acids. Original analysis: Estimation of nucleated cell counts relied on the amplification of reference gene primers. The method was immunoSEQ multiplex PCR; TCRdb's version includes in-frame clones alone and lacks a portion of them. V, J and clone size were drawn from that table, and D and trimming were deduced from the DNA. The table records under 300,000 clones, more than 70% of them present only once. The sequence was obtained from a middle-aged woman who had recovered from COVID-19. The specimen was peripheral blood. The chain combines TRBV18 with TRBJ2-3; the D gene is possibly TRBD1 (6 bases). The CDR3 DNA reads as TGTGCCAGCTCGCCCCCGGGACACTCTAGCACAGATACGCAGTATTTT. As protein: CASSPPGHSSTDTQYF.